This T cell receptor (beta chain) was identified during a study of blood T cells in healthy people across ages. Points from the study as a whole: The lack of PBMC sorting stopped any conclusive naive versus antigen-experienced comparison.

A word on this clonotype: Its cognate antigen is unknown. An end of the junction does not agree with germline; a read error may underlie this.

PBMCs numbering at least 6 million were isolated per sample. Total RNA was extracted at no less than 5 micrograms per sample. The use of a sample-barcoded 5' primer and a J-beta primer mix characterized a second PCR of 7 to 11 cycles. All samples yielded 2.5 million or more CDR3-containing paired-end reads. TCRdb called the 5' RACE reads again in MiXCR, with one record for every CDR3 protein. The repertoire holds 1.5 million to 2 million distinct CDR3 sequences, roughly 28% seen once, with roughly 8% in the top ten. The sequenced sample was blood. The sequence came from a woman aged 30 to 39 in good health.

CDR3 in DNA: TGCAGTGCCATGGGACTAGCGGGACCCGGGGCCAACGCCCTGACTTTC. Its protein product is CSAMGLAGPGANALTF. The rearrangement links TRBV20-1 to TRBJ2-6; 13 positions match TRBD2. The CDR3 extends over 16 amino acids. In germline, CDR1 is DFQATT, CDR2 SNEGSKA (reference sequence).